The rows below give T cell receptor beta chains drawn from one sample of a study of spatial heterogeneity in lung cancer. TCRdb re-derived calls from the 5' RACE reads in MiXCR, one entry per CDR3 protein. The data show approximately 66,000 distinct CDR3 sequences, under 7.5% seen once. The specimen was PBMCs, collected at surgery. The receptors come from a female donor with early-stage non-small cell lung cancer. Each CDR3 is given with its conserved first and last residue. D genes are given only for firm matches. Size is omitted from some rows. Given values are once, few, many or a class for expanded clones.

V gene	clone size	D gene	J gene	CDR3 DNA	CDR3 protein
TRBV24-1	-	TRBD1	TRBJ2-3	TGTGCCACCAGTGGCCTAAGACAGGGGGCTCGGACAGATACGCAGTATTTT	CATSGLRQGARTDTQYF
TRBV6-2/TRBV6-3	-	-	TRBJ2-7	TGTGCCAGCAGTGCAAACCCTGGGCGAGGGTACCTGTACGAGCAGTACTTC	CASSANPGRGYLYEQYF
TRBV5-1	few	TRBD1	TRBJ2-5	TGCGCCAGCAGCTTCTTCGGACAGGGGGCAGAAGAGACCCAGTACTTC	CASSFFGQGAEETQYF
TRBV6-6	many	TRBD2	TRBJ2-1	TGTGCCAGCAGTTACCCTAGCGGGGCAAACAATGAGCAGTTCTTC	CASSYPSGANNEQFF
TRBV27	-	-	TRBJ1-4	TGTCCCAGCAGTTTATTGTCGCAGGCCGTCGGGACTAATGAAAAACTGTTTTTT	CPSSLLSQAVGTNEKLFF
TRBV5-8	many	-	TRBJ2-5	TGTGCCAGCAGCTTGATGGGGGCTAAATTAGAGACCCAGTACTTC	CASSLMGAKLETQYF
TRBV12-3/TRBV12-4	few	-	TRBJ1-2	TGTGCCAGCAGTTTTGGACCGCCTGCTAACTATGGCTACACCTTC	CASSFGPPANYGYTF
TRBV20-1	-	-	TRBJ1-5	TGCAGTGCTAGTCCCCCAGGGATGATCAATCAGCCCCAGCATTTT	CSASPPGMINQPQHF
TRBV5-1	many	TRBD1	TRBJ1-2	TGCGCCAGCAGCTCCGGACAGGGGAATGGCTACACCTTC	CASSSGQGNGYTF
TRBV12-3/TRBV12-4	few	-	TRBJ2-6	TGTGCCAGCAGTGCCGTGGACCGCCGTTTATTGGGGGCCAACGTCCTGACTTTC	CASSAVDRRLLGANVLTF
TRBV20-1	-	-	TRBJ1-3	TGCAGTGCCTCCGGGGAGGAACCGGGAAACACCATATATTTT	CSASGEEPGNTIYF
TRBV7-9	many	-	TRBJ1-3	TGTGCCAGCAGCTTGGGACAATCTGGAAACACCATATATTTT	CASSLGQSGNTIYF
TRBV19	many	-	TRBJ2-6	TGTGCCAGCTTCGACAGGACCTCTGGGGCCAACGTCCTGACTTTC	CASFDRTSGANVLTF
TRBV20-1	many	-	TRBJ1-3	TGCAGTGTCCCTGACAGTCTTTCCGGAAACACCATATATTTT	CSVPDSLSGNTIYF
TRBV6-1	many	TRBD2	TRBJ2-7	TGTGCCAGCAGTGAACCCGACCCCCGTCTAGCGGACCTAACCTACGAGCAGTACTTC	CASSEPDPRLADLTYEQYF
TRBV27	-	-	TRBJ2-3	TGTGCCAGCAGTTTACAGGTCCCTAGCACAGATACGCAGTATTTT	CASSLQVPSTDTQYF
TRBV5-1	few	-	TRBJ1-5	TGCGCCAGCAGCTTGGAGGGGTACCAGCCCCAGCATTTT	CASSLEGYQPQHF
TRBV24-1	-	-	TRBJ2-5	TGTGCCACCAGTGATTTTGGCAACCAAGAGACCCAGTACTTC	CATSDFGNQETQYF
TRBV5-1	many	TRBD2	TRBJ2-7	TGCGCCAGCAGCCCTAGCGGGTCTCCCTACGAGCAGTACTTC	CASSPSGSPYEQYF
TRBV2	few	TRBD2	TRBJ2-2	TGTGCCAGCAGTTCACGGACTAGCGGGGTGAACACCGGGGAGCTGTTTTTT	CASSSRTSGVNTGELFF
TRBV28	many	TRBD2	TRBJ2-7	TGTGCCAGCAGAAAATATCCGGGACTAGCGGGAGGTTTCTCCTACGAGCAGTACTTC	CASRKYPGLAGGFSYEQYF
TRBV5-6	many	-	TRBJ1-1	TGTGCCAGCAGCTTGGCCGTGACAGAGAACACTGAAGCTTTCTTT	CASSLAVTENTEAFF
TRBV5-6	-	TRBD1	TRBJ2-7	TGTGCCAGCAGCCGCATGGGACAGACCTACGAGCAGTACTTC	CASSRMGQTYEQYF
TRBV30	-	-	TRBJ1-2	TGTGCCTGGTCCGGTGGAAACTATGGCTACACCTTC	CAWSGGNYGYTF
TRBV7-3	many	TRBD2	TRBJ2-3	TGTGCCAGCAGCTTACGGCGGGGGGGCCGCACAGATACGCAGTATTTT	CASSLRRGGRTDTQYF
TRBV10-2	many	TRBD2	TRBJ2-7	TGCGCCAGCGGGGGATCCGCTAGCGGGAATCCCTACGAGCAGTACTTC	CASGGSASGNPYEQYF
TRBV4-2	many	-	TRBJ2-3	TGTGCCAGCAGCCAACATCCTCCACCGGATGGCGGGTCCACAGATACGCAGTATTTT	CASSQHPPPDGGSTDTQYF
TRBV5-1	-	TRBD1	TRBJ2-1	TGCGCCAGCAGCCAGGACAGGGCTGGCGGGTCCTACAATGAGCAGTTCTTC	CASSQDRAGGSYNEQFF
TRBV28	many	TRBD2	TRBJ2-7	TGTGCCAGCAGTTCGGGACTAGCGGGAGGGCCGAGCGAGCAGTACTTC	CASSSGLAGGPSEQYF
TRBV12-3/TRBV12-4	many	-	TRBJ2-7	TGTGCCAGCAGTTTATCGGGGAGCAGCGACGAGCAGTACTTC	CASSLSGSSDEQYF
TRBV2	many	-	TRBJ2-1	TGTGCCAGCAGTAGAGGCCTAGGGACCTCCTACAATGAGCAGTTCTTC	CASSRGLGTSYNEQFF
TRBV29-1	few	-	TRBJ2-1	TGCAGCGTTGAAGACTTTTCCGGAAGCTCCTACAATGAGCAGTTCTTC	CSVEDFSGSSYNEQFF
TRBV12-3/TRBV12-4	few	TRBD2	TRBJ2-3	TGTGCCAGCAGTTGGACTAGCGGGGGGTCCGATACGCAGTATTTT	CASSWTSGGSDTQYF
TRBV28	many	TRBD1	TRBJ2-2	TGTGCCAGCAGTTCACCCAGGACAGGCAACACCGGGGAGCTGTTTTTT	CASSSPRTGNTGELFF
TRBV24-1	-	-	TRBJ1-1	TGTGCCACCAGTAGCGCGGGGATGAACACTGAAGCTTTCTTT	CATSSAGMNTEAFF
TRBV20-1	few	-	TRBJ2-7	TGCAGTGCTAGGAGGGCGGGACTCTACGAGCAGTACTTC	CSARRAGLYEQYF
TRBV7-2	few	-	TRBJ1-2	TGTGCCAGCAGCTCCTATGGAGCCTACTATGGCTACACCTTC	CASSSYGAYYGYTF
TRBV5-5	few	-	TRBJ2-3	TGTGCCAGTACCCACGGGACTAGCACAGATACGCAGTATTTT	CASTHGTSTDTQYF
TRBV6-5	many	TRBD2	TRBJ2-3	TGTGCCAGCAGTGCCACTAGCGGGAGAATCGATACGCAGTATTTT	CASSATSGRIDTQYF
TRBV20-1	medium-sized	-	TRBJ1-4	TGCAGTGCTAGCAGGGGATCCGAGTCAGGAAAACTGTTTTTT	CSASRGSESGKLFF